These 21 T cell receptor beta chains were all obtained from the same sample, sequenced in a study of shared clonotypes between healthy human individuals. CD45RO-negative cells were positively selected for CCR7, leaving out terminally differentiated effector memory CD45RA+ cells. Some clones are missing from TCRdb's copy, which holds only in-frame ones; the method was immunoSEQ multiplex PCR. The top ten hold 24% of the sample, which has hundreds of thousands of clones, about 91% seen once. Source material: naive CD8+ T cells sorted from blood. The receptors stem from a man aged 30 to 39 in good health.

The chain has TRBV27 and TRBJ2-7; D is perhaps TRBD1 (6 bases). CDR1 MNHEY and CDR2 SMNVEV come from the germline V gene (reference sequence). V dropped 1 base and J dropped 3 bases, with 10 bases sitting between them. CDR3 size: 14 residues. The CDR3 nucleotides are TGTGCCAGCAGTTTATTTAGGGACAACTACGAGCAGTACTTC. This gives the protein CASSLFRDNYEQYF.

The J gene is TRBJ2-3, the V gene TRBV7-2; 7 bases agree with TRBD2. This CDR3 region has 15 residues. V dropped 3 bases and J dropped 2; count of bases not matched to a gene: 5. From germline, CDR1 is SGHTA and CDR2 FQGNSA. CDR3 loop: CASSFLAEFTDTQYF. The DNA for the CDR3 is TGTGCCAGCAGCTTCCTAGCGGAGTTCACAGATACGCAGTATTTT.

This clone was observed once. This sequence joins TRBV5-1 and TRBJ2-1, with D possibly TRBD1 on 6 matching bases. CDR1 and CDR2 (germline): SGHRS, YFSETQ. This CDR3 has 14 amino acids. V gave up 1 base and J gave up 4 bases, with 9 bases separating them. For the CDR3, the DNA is TGCGCCAGCAGCTTGCGAGGGGGATACAATGAGCAGTTCTTC. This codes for CASSLRGGYNEQFF.

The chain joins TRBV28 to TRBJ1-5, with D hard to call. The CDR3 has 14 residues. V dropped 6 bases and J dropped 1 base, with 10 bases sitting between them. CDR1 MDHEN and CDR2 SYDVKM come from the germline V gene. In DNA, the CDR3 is TGTGCCAGCAGCCACAAGTGGAGCAATCAGCCCCAGCATTTT. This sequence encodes CASSHKWSNQPQHF. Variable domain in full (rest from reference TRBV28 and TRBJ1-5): DVKVTQSSRYLVKRTGEKVFLECVQDMDHENMFWYRQDPGLGLRLIYFSYDVKMKEKGDIPEGYSVSREKKERFSLILESASTNQTSMYLCASSHKWSNQPQHFGDGTRLSIL.

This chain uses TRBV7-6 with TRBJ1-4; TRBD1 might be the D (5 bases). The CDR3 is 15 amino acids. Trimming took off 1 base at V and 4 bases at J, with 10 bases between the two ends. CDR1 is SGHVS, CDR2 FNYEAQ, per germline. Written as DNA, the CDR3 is TGTGCCAGCAGCTTAGTTTGGGGGAATAATGAAAAACTGTTTTTT. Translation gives CASSLVWGNNEKLFF.

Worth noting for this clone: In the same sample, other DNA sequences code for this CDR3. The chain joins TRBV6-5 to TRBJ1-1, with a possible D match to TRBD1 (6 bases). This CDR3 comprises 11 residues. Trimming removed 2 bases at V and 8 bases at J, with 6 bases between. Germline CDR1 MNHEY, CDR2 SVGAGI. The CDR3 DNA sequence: TGTGCCAGCAGTTACGGGACAGAAGCTTTCTTT. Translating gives CASSYGTEAFF.

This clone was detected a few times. CDR3 coding DNA: TGTGCCAGCAGTCCTGACACTTCGCGCACAGATACGCAGTATTTT. Its protein is CASSPDTSRTDTQYF. The gene calls are TRBV28 and TRBJ2-3; D ambiguous. Deletions cut 5 bases from V and 1 base from J, with 13 bases between. CDR3 length equals 15 residues. The germline V gene encodes CDR1 MDHEN and CDR2 SYDVKM.

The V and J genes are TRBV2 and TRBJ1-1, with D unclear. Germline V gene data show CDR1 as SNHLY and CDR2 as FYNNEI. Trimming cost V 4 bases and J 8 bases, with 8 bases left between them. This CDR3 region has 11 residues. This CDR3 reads CASSGSREAFF. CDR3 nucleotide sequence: TGTGCCAGCAGTGGCAGCAGAGAAGCTTTCTTT.

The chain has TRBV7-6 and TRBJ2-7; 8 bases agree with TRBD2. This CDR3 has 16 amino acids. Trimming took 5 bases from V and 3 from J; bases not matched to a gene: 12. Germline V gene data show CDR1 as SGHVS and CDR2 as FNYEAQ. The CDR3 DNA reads TGTGCCAGCAGCCCCCGGGAGGGCCACGTCTTCTACGAGCAGTACTTC. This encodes CASSPREGHVFYEQYF.

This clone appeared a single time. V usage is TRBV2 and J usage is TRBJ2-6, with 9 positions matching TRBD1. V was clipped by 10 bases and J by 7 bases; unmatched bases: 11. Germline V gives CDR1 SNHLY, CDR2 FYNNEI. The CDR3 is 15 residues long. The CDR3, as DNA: TGTGCCACCCTTCTCCGGGACAGGGTTGCCAACGTCCTGACTTTC. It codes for CATLLRDRVANVLTF.

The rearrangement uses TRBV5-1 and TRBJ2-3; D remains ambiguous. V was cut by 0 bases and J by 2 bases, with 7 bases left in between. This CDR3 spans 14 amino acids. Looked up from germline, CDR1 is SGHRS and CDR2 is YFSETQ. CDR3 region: CASSLGKNTDTQYF. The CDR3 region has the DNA TGCGCCAGCAGCTTGGGCAAAAACACAGATACGCAGTATTTT.

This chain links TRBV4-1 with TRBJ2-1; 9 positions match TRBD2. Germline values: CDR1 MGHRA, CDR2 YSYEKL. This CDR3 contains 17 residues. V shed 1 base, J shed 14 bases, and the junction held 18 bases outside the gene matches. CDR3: CASSQGPLSSGSPGKFF. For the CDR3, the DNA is TGCGCCAGCAGCCAAGGTCCCTTGAGTAGCGGGAGTCCCGGGAAGTTCTTC.

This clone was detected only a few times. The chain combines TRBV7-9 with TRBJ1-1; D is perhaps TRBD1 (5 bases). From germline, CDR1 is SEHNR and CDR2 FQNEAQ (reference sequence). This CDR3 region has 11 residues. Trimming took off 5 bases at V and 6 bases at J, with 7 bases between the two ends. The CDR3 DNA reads TGTGCCAGCAGCATAGGGGCTGAAGCTTTCTTT. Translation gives CASSIGAEAFF.

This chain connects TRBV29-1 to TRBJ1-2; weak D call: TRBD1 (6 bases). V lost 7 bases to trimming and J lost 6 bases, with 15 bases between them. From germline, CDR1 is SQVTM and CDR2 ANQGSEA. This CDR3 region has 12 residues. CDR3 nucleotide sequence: TGCAGCGACCAAACAGGGTTGGATGGCTACACCTTC. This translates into CSDQTGLDGYTF.

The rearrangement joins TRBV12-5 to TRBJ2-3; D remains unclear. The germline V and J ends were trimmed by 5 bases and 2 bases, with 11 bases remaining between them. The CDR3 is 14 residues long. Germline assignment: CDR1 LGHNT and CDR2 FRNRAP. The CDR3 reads CASGPDTSTDTQYF. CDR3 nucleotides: TGTGCTAGTGGTCCTGACACGTCCACAGATACGCAGTATTTT. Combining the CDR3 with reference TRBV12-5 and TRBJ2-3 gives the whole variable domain DARVTQTPRHKVTEMGQEVTMRCQPILGHNTVFWYRQTMMQGLELLAYFRNRAPLDDSGMPKDRFSAEMPDATLATLKIQPSEPRDSAVYFCASGPDTSTDTQYFGPGTRLTVL.

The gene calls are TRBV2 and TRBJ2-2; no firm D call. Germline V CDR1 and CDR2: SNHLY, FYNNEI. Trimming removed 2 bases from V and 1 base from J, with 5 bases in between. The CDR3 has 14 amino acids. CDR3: CASSEWGNTGELFF. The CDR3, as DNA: TGTGCCAGCAGTGAATGGGGGAACACCGGGGAGCTGTTTTTT.

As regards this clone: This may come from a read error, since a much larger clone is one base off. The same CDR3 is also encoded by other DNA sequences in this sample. The CDR3 DNA reads as TGTGCCAGCAGTTACTCCTACGAGCAGTACTTC. Its protein product is CASSYSYEQYF. This chain connects TRBV11-2 to TRBJ2-7; D gene unclear. This CDR3 is 11 amino acids long. Germline values: CDR1 SGHAT, CDR2 FQNNGV. V was trimmed by 6 bases and J by 0 bases, leaving 3 bases between them.

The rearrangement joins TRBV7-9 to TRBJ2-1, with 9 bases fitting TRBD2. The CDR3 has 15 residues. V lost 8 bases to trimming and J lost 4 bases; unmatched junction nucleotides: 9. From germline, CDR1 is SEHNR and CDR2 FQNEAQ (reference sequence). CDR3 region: CASLAPGLAYNEQFF. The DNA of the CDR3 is TGTGCCAGCCTCGCCCCGGGACTAGCATACAATGAGCAGTTCTTC.

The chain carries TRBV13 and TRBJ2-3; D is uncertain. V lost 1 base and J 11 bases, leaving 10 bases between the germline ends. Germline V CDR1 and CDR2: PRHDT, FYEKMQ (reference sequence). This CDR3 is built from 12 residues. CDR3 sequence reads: CASSLARVGQYF. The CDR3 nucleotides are TGTGCCAGCAGCTTAGCGCGTGTTGGGCAGTATTTT.

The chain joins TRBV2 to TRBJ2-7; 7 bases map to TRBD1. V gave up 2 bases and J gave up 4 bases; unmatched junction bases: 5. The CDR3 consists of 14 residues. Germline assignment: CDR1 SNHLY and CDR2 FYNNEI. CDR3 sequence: CASSEIGTAYEQYF. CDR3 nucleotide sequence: TGTGCCAGCAGTGAAATTGGGACAGCTTACGAGCAGTACTTC.

As DNA, the CDR3 is TGTGCCAGCAGCTCCGCGGACCGCGTGCAGTACTTC. It specifies CASSSADRVQYF. V gene TRBV7-9 combines with J gene TRBJ2-7; D uncertain. Deletions cut 4 bases from V and 9 bases from J, with 13 bases between. Germline lookup yields CDR1 SEHNR and CDR2 FQNEAQ (reference sequence). This CDR3 is built from 12 residues.